These 5 T cell receptor beta chains share one sample of origin, sequenced in a study of shared clonotypes between healthy human individuals (dated by TCRdb to between 2020 and 2021). The library was produced with the immunoSEQ multiplex PCR assay. Not all clones reach the TCRdb copy of this immuneACCESS table, which keeps in-frame sequences only. Checked studies attribute under half of the gap to unresolved V genes and leave the rest unexplained. The sample table lists about 820,000 clones, 80% to 95% of them with a count of one. Approximately 25% of the sample belongs to the ten largest clones. For the CD8 naive samples, CD45RO-negative cells were positively selected for CCR7, yielding a CD45RA+CCR7+ population from which TemRA cells were excluded. Sequencing used naive CD8+ T cells sorted from blood. Explained via the paper, the cell subset or site label denotes: CD45RA+CCR7+. The receptors stem from a man aged 25 to 45 in good health.

This chain uses TRBV9 with TRBJ1-2; D unresolved. CDR3 length: 13 amino acids. Germline V lookup: CDR1 SGDLS, CDR2 YYNGEE. The germline V and J ends were trimmed by 3 bases and 4 bases, with 10 bases remaining between them. CDR3 region: CASSATDFYGYTF. For the CDR3, the DNA is TGTGCCAGCAGCGCTACAGACTTCTATGGCTACACCTTC.

The chain joins TRBV11-2 to TRBJ2-7, with D perhaps matching TRBD1 (5 bases). The CDR3 totals 15 residues. CDR1 is SGHAT, CDR2 FQNNGV, per germline. The V end was cut by 2 bases, the J end by 7 bases, with 18 bases between. Written as DNA, the CDR3 is TGTGCCAGCAGCTTATCGGCCAGGGTCTCTTCTGAGCAGTACTTC. It is translated as CASSLSARVSSEQYF.

The V call is TRBV10-2, the J call TRBJ2-7, with D perhaps assigned TRBD1 or TRBD2 (5 bases each). Per the germline V gene, CDR1 is WSHSY and CDR2 is SAAADI. There are 13 residues in the CDR3. V shed 7 bases and J shed 3 bases, with 13 bases lying between them. The CDR3 here is CASTQGPHYEQYF. The DNA for the CDR3 is TGCGCCAGCACCCAGGGACCCCACTACGAGCAGTACTTC.

The chain combines TRBV29-1 with TRBJ1-1; TRBD1 might be the D (6 bases). Germline CDR1 and CDR2: SQVTM and ANQGSEA. Trimming left V 4 bases short and J 5 bases short, with 11 bases between. This CDR3 comprises 12 residues. The CDR3, as DNA: TGCAGCGTTGCTCCAGGGGAGACTGAAGCTTTCTTT. Translated, it gives CSVAPGETEAFF. The full variable domain, its missing parts supplied by reference TRBV29-1 and TRBJ1-1, is SAVISQKPSRDICQRGTSLTIQCQVDSQVTMMFWYRQQPGQSLTLIATANQGSEATYESGFVIDKFPISRPNLTFSTLTVSNMSPEDSSIYLCSVAPGETEAFFGQGTRLTVV.

The chain combines TRBV6-5 with TRBJ2-1, with 10 positions matching TRBD1. The germline gives CDR1 MNHEY, CDR2 SVGAGI. Germline trimming cut 5 bases from V and 10 bases from J; bases unmatched to any gene: 2. The CDR3 extends over 12 amino acids. CDR3 nucleotides: TGTGCCAGCAGTGGGACAGGGGTCGAGCAGTTCTTC. Amino acids: CASSGTGVEQFF.